This T cell receptor beta chain was observed in a study of PD-1 blockade in classical Hodgkin lymphoma. A single count supports this clone. Every patient relapsed after autologous stem cell transplantation, and brentuximab vedotin exposure varied. Researchers used magnetic negative selection to pull out pure CD4+ T cells from thawed PBMCs. Profiling relied on immunoSEQ multiplex PCR, and the TCRdb table lists in-frame clones only, not all of them. The table lists around 36,000 clones, approximately 92% of them singletons. With V trimmed by 3 bases and J by 2 bases, 4 bases remained unmatched. There are 14 residues in the CDR3. Germline CDR1 is SGHKS and CDR2 is YYEKEE (reference sequence).

This receptor was identified in a human donor with classical Hodgkin lymphoma. The starting material was CD4+ T cells from blood, obtained at baseline. The chain employs TRBV5-5 and TRBJ2-5; 7 positions agree with TRBD1. CDR3 residues: CASSWTGRQETQYF. In DNA, the CDR3 is TGTGCCAGCAGCTGGACAGGCCGACAAGAGACCCAGTACTTC.